The 21 T cell receptor beta chains below come from one sample, sequenced in a study of long-term antiretroviral therapy in people with HIV. immunoSEQ v3.0 was run at survey level. Generated by immunoSEQ multiplex PCR, the TCRdb table keeps only in-frame clones and is missing some. The table has some 23,000 clones, approximately 86% seen once. The sample here was unsorted PBMCs, taken more than 4.3 years after starting antiretroviral therapy. All receptors derive from a man aged 25-45 years with HIV.

This chain links TRBV6-4 with TRBJ2-1; possible D gene TRBD2, 7 bases. The length of the CDR3 is 15 residues. Trimming pared 0 bases from V and 5 bases from J, leaving 11 bases between. CDR1 and CDR2 (germline): MRHNA, SNTAGT. As DNA, the CDR3 is TGTGCCAGCAGTGACTCGCGGGGGCCCGACAATGAGCAGTTCTTC. The encoded protein is CASSDSRGPDNEQFF.

The gene calls are TRBV19 and TRBJ2-3, with 8 bases identical to TRBD2. The length of the CDR3 is 16 residues. The germline V gene has CDR1 LNHDA and CDR2 SQIVND (reference sequence). The ends lost 9 bases at V and 7 bases at J; junction bases unmatched: 18. CDR3 protein: CARPIKSGGVFYTQYF. The CDR3, as DNA: TGTGCCAGACCCATTAAAAGCGGGGGCGTCTTTTATACGCAGTATTTT.

The J gene is TRBJ1-2, the V gene TRBV7-2; no clear D. The CDR3 is made up of 15 amino acids. Trimming took 2 bases from V and 4 from J, leaving 14 bases between them. CDR1 SGHTA and CDR2 FQGNSA come from the germline V gene. The CDR3 loop is CASSLRPADLYGYTF. CDR3 DNA: TGTGCCAGCAGCTTACGGCCTGCGGACCTCTATGGCTACACCTTC. Full variable domain (remainder filled in from reference TRBV7-2 and TRBJ1-2): GAGVSQSPSNKVTEKGKDVELRCDPISGHTALYWYRQSLGQGLEFLIYFQGNSAPDKSGLPSDRFSAERTGGSVSTLTIQRTQQEDSAVYLCASSLRPADLYGYTFGSGTRLTVV.

The chain combines TRBV4-3 with TRBJ2-7, with 13 positions matching TRBD2. CDR1 LGHNA and CDR2 YSLEER come from the germline V gene. This CDR3 comprises 14 residues. Trimming removed 4 bases from V and 4 bases from J; junction bases left unmatched: 1. The CDR3 reads CASSPGLAGYEQYF. CDR3 sequence (DNA): TGCGCCAGCAGCCCGGGACTAGCGGGGTACGAGCAGTACTTC.

The chain combines TRBV7-2 with TRBJ2-6; D uncertain. The V gene lost 1 base and the J gene lost 4 bases, with 14 bases spanning the gap. CDR1 and CDR2 (germline): SGHTA, FQGNSA. The CDR3 has 17 residues. Here the CDR3 reads CASSLDSNNAGANVLTF. CDR3 in DNA: TGTGCCAGCAGCTTAGACAGCAACAATGCCGGGGCCAACGTCCTGACTTTC.

This chain joins TRBV7-8 and TRBJ2-1; TRBD1 might be the D (6 bases). V gave up 3 bases and J gave up 9 bases, with 15 bases separating them. In germline, CDR1 is SGHVS, CDR2 FQNEAQ. The CDR3 consists of 14 residues. In DNA, the CDR3 is TGTGCCAGCAGCTTGTACAGGGTCTCGGGTGAGCAGTTCTTC. Translation: CASSLYRVSGEQFF.

This chain uses TRBV7-2 with TRBJ2-7; TRBD1 matches at 10 bases. The CDR3 covers 15 residues. Germline V gene data show CDR1 as SGHTA and CDR2 as FQGNSA. V was pared by 3 bases and J by 7 bases, with 9 bases of the junction left unmatched. The CDR3 is CASSFRDRGTLEQYF. For the CDR3, the DNA is TGTGCCAGCAGCTTCCGGGACAGGGGAACCTTGGAGCAGTACTTC. Full variable domain (outside the CDR3, taken from reference TRBV7-2 and TRBJ2-7): GAGVSQSPSNKVTEKGKDVELRCDPISGHTALYWYRQSLGQGLEFLIYFQGNSAPDKSGLPSDRFSAERTGGSVSTLTIQRTQQEDSAVYLCASSFRDRGTLEQYFGPGTRLTVT.

This chain connects TRBV7-2 to TRBJ2-7; TRBD2 matches at 11 bases. Germline V gene data show CDR1 as SGHTA and CDR2 as FQGNSA. The CDR3 spans 15 residues. V lost 5 bases and J lost 3; bases outside the gene matches: 6. The DNA for the CDR3 is TGTGCCAGCAGCCCTGAACTAGCGGGAGTCTACGAGCAGTACTTC. It translates to CASSPELAGVYEQYF.

The chain carries TRBV7-2 and TRBJ1-3; TRBD1 is a possible D gene (5 bases). The V gene lost 1 base and the J gene lost 2 bases, with 12 bases spanning the gap. The CDR3 totals 16 residues. CDR1 SGHTA and CDR2 FQGNSA come from the germline V gene. The CDR3 region has the DNA TGTGCCAGCAGCTTAGAGGGGCTTGGAACTGGAAACACCATATATTTT. Translated: CASSLEGLGTGNTIYF.

The chain employs TRBV19 and TRBJ2-6, with 15 bases lining up with TRBD2. Germline CDR1 reads LNHDA; CDR2 reads SQIVND (reference sequence). The CDR3 covers 17 residues. V lost 9 bases and J lost 3; bases outside the gene matches: 6. DNA for the CDR3: TGTGCCAGCCGGACTAGCGGGGGGGCAAGTGGGGCCAACGTCCTGACTTTC. This encodes CASRTSGGASGANVLTF.

The V call is TRBV11-2, the J call TRBJ1-1; D uncertain. CDR3 size: 14 residues. Germline V CDR1 and CDR2: SGHAT, FQNNGV. V dropped 0 bases and J dropped 1 base, with 6 bases sitting between them. The CDR3, as DNA: TGTGCCAGCAGCTTAGAAACTTCGAACACTGAAGCTTTCTTT. This sequence encodes CASSLETSNTEAFF. Looking up the rest from reference TRBV11-2 and TRBJ1-1 gives the full variable domain: EAGVAQSPRYKIIEKRQSVAFWCNPISGHATLYWYQQILGQGPKLLIQFQNNGVVDDSQLPKDRFSAERLKGVDSTLKIQPAKLEDSAVYLCASSLETSNTEAFFGQGTRLTVV.

The chain employs TRBV2 and TRBJ2-1, with 11 nucleotides matching TRBD2. Germline lookup yields CDR1 SNHLY and CDR2 FYNNEI. The trim removed 2 bases at V and 5 bases at J, leaving 5 bases unmatched. The CDR3 extends over 16 amino acids. CDR3 in amino acids: CASSETRLAGNNEQFF. The CDR3 DNA follows: TGTGCCAGCAGTGAAACCCGACTAGCGGGAAACAATGAGCAGTTCTTC.

The chain couples TRBV14 to TRBJ2-7; D ambiguous. V lost 0 bases and J lost 2, with 5 bases in between. The CDR3 is made up of 13 amino acids. Germline CDR1 reads SGHDN; CDR2 reads FVKESK. Written as DNA, the CDR3 is TGTGCCAGCAGCCAAGATCTGGCCTACGAGCAGTACTTC. It translates to CASSQDLAYEQYF.

V gene TRBV7-9 combines with J gene TRBJ1-4; D is ambiguous. Trimming shortened V by 2 bases and J by 0 bases, and 4 bases separated the two germline ends. This CDR3 is built from 14 residues. The germline V gene has CDR1 SEHNR and CDR2 FQNEAQ (reference sequence). The CDR3 here is CASSLSATNEKLFF. CDR3 DNA: TGTGCCAGCAGCTTAAGTGCAACTAATGAAAAACTGTTTTTT.

The rearrangement uses TRBV27 and TRBJ1-1; D is unresolved. Trimming removed 0 bases from V and 6 bases from J, with 17 bases in between. Germline assignment: CDR1 MNHEY and CDR2 SMNVEV (reference sequence). The CDR3 is 16 amino acids. The DNA of the CDR3 is TGTGCCAGCAGTTTATCATCCCTGGGAGGGCTCGCTGAAGCTTTCTTT. It is translated as CASSLSSLGGLAEAFF.

V is TRBV6-5 and J is TRBJ1-1, with D tentatively TRBD1 (6 bases). The CDR3 runs 15 residues. V dropped 5 bases and J dropped 2 bases, with 15 bases sitting between them. Germline CDR1 reads MNHEY; CDR2 reads SVGAGI. The CDR3 DNA sequence: TGTGCCAGCAGTACCGGACAGACGGACAACACTGAAGCTTTCTTT. It is translated as CASSTGQTDNTEAFF.

The chain joins TRBV4-3 to TRBJ2-7; D call uncertain. CDR1 and CDR2 (germline): LGHNA, YSLEER. The V gene lost 1 base and the J gene lost 5 bases, with 12 bases spanning the gap. The CDR3 is made up of 14 amino acids. CDR3 region: CASSQAIGRNEQYF. For the CDR3, the DNA is TGCGCCAGCAGCCAAGCGATCGGCAGGAACGAGCAGTACTTC.

J is TRBJ1-6 and V is TRBV4-2, with D perhaps TRBD1 (5 bases). The CDR3 loop spans 15 amino acids. V was trimmed by 0 bases and J by 7 bases, leaving 10 bases between them. CDR1 LGHNA and CDR2 YNFKEQ come from the germline V gene. As DNA, the CDR3 is TGTGCCAGCAGCCAAGAGGGGGGTGGAAATTCACCCCTCCACTTT. Protein: CASSQEGGGNSPLHF.

The chain joins TRBV5-4 to TRBJ2-1; D gene unclear. V lost 3 bases and J lost 4, with 5 bases in between. The germline gives CDR1 SGHNT, CDR2 YYREEE (reference sequence). The CDR3 runs 12 residues. CDR3 bases: TGTGCCAGCAGCTCTGAGTACAATGAGCAGTTCTTC. The encoded protein is CASSSEYNEQFF.

This chain connects TRBV6-6 to TRBJ2-3; D is perhaps TRBD1 (5 bases). V gave up 5 bases and J gave up 0 bases, with 12 bases separating them. Germline V gives CDR1 MNHNY, CDR2 SVGAGI (reference sequence). The CDR3 is 15 residues long. This CDR3 reads CASSHTGFSTDTQYF. The CDR3 nucleotides read TGTGCCAGCAGTCATACAGGCTTTAGCACAGATACGCAGTATTTT.

J is TRBJ2-7 and V is TRBV5-4; a weak D match, TRBD2 (6 bases). This CDR3 comprises 14 residues. Between the trimmed V and J ends, which lost 4 bases and 3 bases, there was a span of 14 bases. Germline CDR1 SGHNT, CDR2 YYREEE (reference sequence). CDR3 DNA sequence: TGTGCCAGCAGCCCCCTTCGGGGGATCTACGAGCAGTACTTC. It codes for CASSPLRGIYEQYF.